The 25 T cell receptor beta chains reported below all come from one sample, sequenced in a study of spatial heterogeneity in lung cancer. Broader study findings: Tumor mutation counts were tracked by expanded intratumoral alpha and beta TCR counts.

TCRdb fed the 5' RACE reads into MiXCR, producing one record per CDR3 protein. The sample has about 7,100 distinct CDR3 sequences, roughly 7.5% seen once. These receptors have no known antigen. Time point noted: sample taken at primary tumor resection. Here the sequenced sample was lung tumor tissue, taken at surgery. The receptors here all came from a male donor with early-stage non-small cell lung cancer.

This clonotype was counted only a few times. J is TRBJ2-6 and V is TRBV5-1; D is unclear. Trimming shortened V by 4 bases and J by 0 bases, and 8 bases separated the two germline ends. The CDR3 loop spans 15 amino acids. In germline, CDR1 is SGHRS, CDR2 YFSETQ. CDR3 DNA: TGCGCCAGCAGCGGCACGGCCTCTGGGGCCAACGTCCTGACTTTC. Translating gives CASSGTASGANVLTF.

The sample holds a few counts of this clonotype. V gene TRBV5-1 combines with J gene TRBJ1-6, with 7 bases that match TRBD1. This CDR3 has 16 amino acids. The trim removed 2 bases at V and 6 bases at J, leaving 8 bases unmatched. Germline CDR1 SGHRS, CDR2 YFSETQ. The CDR3 nucleotides are TGCGCCAGCAGCTTCGCCGGACAGGCGACTAATTCACCCCTCCACTTT. Translation gives CASSFAGQATNSPLHF.

This clonotype was detected ten times or more. V gene TRBV7-9 combines with J gene TRBJ1-2; no clear D gene. The germline V gene encodes CDR1 SEHNR and CDR2 FQNEAQ (reference sequence). The CDR3 runs 12 residues. The V end was cut by 4 bases, the J end by 3 bases, with 6 bases between. The CDR3: CASSYGDYGYTF. The CDR3 DNA sequence: TGTGCCAGCAGCTACGGGGACTATGGCTACACCTTC.

The chain links TRBV20-1 to TRBJ2-1, with D uncertain. This CDR3 is built from 13 residues. The V end lost 3 bases, the J end lost 5 bases, and 11 bases lay between the germline ends. The germline CDR1 and CDR2 sequences are DFQATT and SNEGSKA (reference sequence). CDR3 in DNA: TGCAGTGCTAGCCATGGCTTTAACAATGAGCAGTTCTTC. This encodes CSASHGFNNEQFF.

This clonotype appeared many times. The rearrangement links TRBV12-3 or TRBV12-4 to TRBJ1-3, with D possibly TRBD1 on 6 matching bases. Trimming removed 7 bases from V and 3 bases from J, with 16 bases in between. The CDR3 has 15 residues. The DNA for the CDR3 is TGTGCCAGCAATAAGGACAGAGTTAGTGGAAACACCATATATTTT. Encoded protein: CASNKDRVSGNTIYF.

This clonotype came up many times. This chain uses TRBV12-3 or TRBV12-4 with TRBJ1-2; 10 nucleotides line up with TRBD1. J lost 12 bases, V lost 5 bases, and 6 bases had no gene match. The CDR3 loop spans 12 amino acids. CDR3 amino acids: CASSTRTGGDTF. CDR3 DNA: TGTGCCAGCAGTACCCGGACAGGGGGGGACACCTTC.

By sample fraction, this clonotype is medium-sized (0.01 to 0.1%). This chain uses TRBV7-8 with TRBJ2-3, with TRBD1 as a possible D gene (6 bases). In germline, CDR1 is SGHVS, CDR2 FQNEAQ. The CDR3 length is 16 residues. Trimming shortened V by 4 bases and J by 2 bases, and 16 bases separated the two germline ends. This CDR3 is CASSSSNRENTDTQYF. The CDR3, as DNA: TGTGCCAGCAGCTCCTCCAACAGGGAGAACACAGATACGCAGTATTTT. The full variable domain, completed using reference TRBV7-8 and TRBJ2-3, is GAGVSQSPRYKVAKRGQDVALRCDPISGHVSLFWYQQALGQGPEFLTYFQNEAQLDKSGLPSDRFFAERPEGSVSTLKIQRTQQEDSAVYLCASSSSNRENTDTQYFGPGTRLTVL.

This chain connects TRBV20-1 to TRBJ2-7; a possible D gene is TRBD2 (6 bases). There are 15 residues in the CDR3. V lost 3 bases and J 6 bases, leaving 21 bases between the germline ends. CDR1 and CDR2 from the germline V gene are DFQATT and SNEGSKA (reference sequence). CDR3 nucleotide sequence: TGCAGTGCTAGTAATTCAGTCTCTCCGCGGGGCGAGCAGTACTTC. Protein sequence: CSASNSVSPRGEQYF.

At least ten counts were recorded for this clonotype. J is TRBJ2-2 and V is TRBV11-2; 11 nucleotides agree with TRBD2. Germline loops: CDR1 SGHAT, CDR2 FQNNGV. The CDR3 totals 15 residues. V lost 5 bases and J lost 5; bases outside the gene matches: 4. CDR3 coding DNA: TGTGCCAGCAGCCCCGCTAGCGGGAGGACCGGGGAGCTGTTTTTT. Translating gives CASSPASGRTGELFF.

This clonotype ranks as medium-sized. The chain couples TRBV12-3 or TRBV12-4 to TRBJ2-7, with D perhaps matching TRBD2 (7 bases). Between the trimmed V and J ends, which lost 3 bases and 5 bases, there was a span of 17 bases. This CDR3 is built from 15 residues. CDR3 amino acids: CASSLGGGWGDEQYF. CDR3 nucleotide sequence: TGTGCCAGCAGTTTGGGAGGGGGATGGGGCGACGAGCAGTACTTC.

This clonotype is judged medium-sized. The rearrangement uses TRBV12-3 or TRBV12-4 and TRBJ2-1, with 15 nucleotides matching TRBD2. V lost 3 bases to trimming and J lost 7 bases; unmatched junction nucleotides: 16. The CDR3 extends over 20 amino acids. The CDR3, as DNA: TGTGCCAGCAGTTTGAGGAGGCCGGGACTAGCGGGAGGATTATTAAATGAGCAGTTCTTC. Its protein product is CASSLRRPGLAGGLLNEQFF.

This clonotype is medium-sized in the sample. DNA for the CDR3: TGTGCCAGCAGCCCCCCGGGAGGGGGTTGGACTGAAGCTTTCTTT. Its translation: CASSPPGGGWTEAFF. The chain recombines TRBV7-2 with TRBJ1-1; the D gene is possibly TRBD1 (6 bases). Germline V gene lookup returns CDR1 SGHTA and CDR2 FQGNSA. The CDR3 runs to 15 residues. Trimming left V 5 bases short and J 5 bases short, with 18 bases between.

In its sample, this clonotype ranks as medium-sized (0.01 to 0.1%). This chain uses TRBV6-2 or TRBV6-3 with TRBJ2-5; TRBD2 might be the D (6 bases). Trimming removed 6 bases at V and 0 bases at J, with 8 bases between. The CDR3 extends over 13 amino acids. CDR1 MNHEY and CDR2 SVGEGT come from the germline V gene. The CDR3 protein is CASSRDYQETQYF. CDR3 nucleotides: TGTGCCAGCAGCCGGGACTACCAAGAGACCCAGTACTTC.

This sequence joins TRBV9 and TRBJ1-2, with a weak D call TRBD1 (5 bases). This CDR3 has 15 residues. V lost 0 bases and J lost 3, with 12 bases in between. Germline V gene sequence: CDR1 SGDLS, CDR2 YYNGEE. The CDR3 loop reads CASSVEAGADYGYTF. CDR3 coding DNA: TGTGCCAGCAGCGTAGAGGCCGGGGCAGACTATGGCTACACCTTC. The entire variable domain, with the rest obtained from reference TRBV9 and TRBJ1-2, is as follows: DSGVTQTPKHLITATGQRVTLRCSPRSGDLSVYWYQQSLDQGLQFLIQYYNGEERAKGNILERFSAQQFPDLHSELNLSSLELGDSALYFCASSVEAGADYGYTFGSGTRLTVV.

By share of the sample, this clonotype is medium-sized (0.01 to 0.1%). The V and J genes are TRBV28 and TRBJ1-1; D not certain. This CDR3 is built from 15 residues. Germline V gene sequence: CDR1 MDHEN, CDR2 SYDVKM. The V and J ends lost 2 bases and 1 base respectively, with 11 bases between them. The CDR3 sequence is CASSLLANTNTEAFF. The CDR3 nucleotides read TGTGCCAGCAGTTTACTCGCAAATACGAACACTGAAGCTTTCTTT.

This clonotype is medium-sized by share. This chain joins TRBV6-5 and TRBJ2-2; D is undetermined. The germline CDR1 and CDR2 sequences are MNHEY and SVGAGI. V was cut by 5 bases and J by 3 bases, with 4 bases left in between. The CDR3 is 12 amino acids. The CDR3: CASSQYTGELFF. The CDR3 DNA reads as TGTGCCAGCAGTCAGTACACCGGGGAGCTGTTTTTT.

This clonotype has ten or more counts. The V and J genes are TRBV5-1 and TRBJ1-2, with 8 bases aligning to TRBD1. Germline-derived CDR1 and CDR2 are SGHRS and YFSETQ. Unmatched junction bases numbered 6, after V lost 4 bases and J lost 4 bases. The CDR3 runs 14 residues. CDR3 in DNA: TGCGCCAGCAGCCCGGGACAGGACGGCTATGGCTACACCTTC. Translation: CASSPGQDGYGYTF.

The V call is TRBV28, the J call TRBJ2-2, with TRBD2 matching over 12 bases. CDR1 MDHEN and CDR2 SYDVKM come from the germline V gene. V lost 6 bases to trimming and J lost 5 bases; unmatched junction nucleotides: 7. The CDR3 has 16 residues. The CDR3 sequence: CASRNELAGGTGELFF. CDR3 DNA: TGTGCCAGCAGGAACGAGCTAGCGGGAGGGACCGGGGAGCTGTTTTTT.

This chain connects TRBV7-8 to TRBJ2-7; D ambiguous. V lost 2 bases and J 4 bases, leaving 6 bases between the germline ends. Looked up from germline, CDR1 is SGHVS and CDR2 is FQNEAQ. CDR3 length: 12 amino acids. CDR3 sequence reads: CASSLPPYEQYF. The DNA of the CDR3 is TGTGCCAGCAGCTTACCCCCATACGAGCAGTACTTC.

This clonotype was picked up many times. The chain uses TRBV10-3 and TRBJ2-5; a possible D gene is TRBD2 (6 bases). Between the trimmed V and J ends, which lost 10 bases and 1 base, there was a span of 16 bases. Germline CDR1 reads ENHRY; CDR2 reads SYGVKD. The CDR3 contains 14 residues. The CDR3 DNA is TGTGCCACCCGGGCAGGGACTTCCCAAGAGACCCAGTACTTC. It translates to CATRAGTSQETQYF.

The V and J genes are TRBV12-3 or TRBV12-4 and TRBJ1-3; the D is unclear. There are 12 residues in the CDR3. Trimming cost V 8 bases and J 8 bases, with 13 bases left between them. The CDR3 sequence is CASLSRGDTIYF. CDR3 bases: TGTGCCAGCCTCTCCCGCGGAGACACCATATATTTT.

In this sample, this clonotype turned up many times. The chain couples TRBV6-2 or TRBV6-3 to TRBJ2-3; D not certain. The CDR3 is made up of 11 amino acids. CDR1 is MNHEY and CDR2 is SVGEGT in the germline V gene. V was shortened by 6 bases and J by 2 bases, with 3 bases between the two germline ends. As DNA, the CDR3 is TGTGCCAGCAGGAACACAGATACGCAGTATTTT. It translates to CASRNTDTQYF.

This clonotype appeared many times. The chain is built from TRBV20-1 and TRBJ1-2, with D unresolved. The CDR3 runs to 15 residues. Germline V gives CDR1 DFQATT, CDR2 SNEGSKA (reference sequence). With 5 bases removed from V and 3 bases from J, the gap between germline ends came to 19 bases. The CDR3 DNA follows: TGCAGTGCTCCCCGTTGGATGTCAGGAGACTATGGCTACACCTTC. Translation: CSAPRWMSGDYGYTF.

Judged by abundance, this clonotype is large. The chain recombines TRBV20-1 with TRBJ2-7, with 7 bases fitting TRBD2. Trimming took 5 bases from V and 2 from J; bases not matched to a gene: 9. The CDR3 totals 14 residues. Looked up from germline, CDR1 is DFQATT and CDR2 is SNEGSKA (reference sequence). The CDR3 bases are TGCAGTGCTGGGGGTTGGGAGGGCCCCTACGAGCAGTACTTC. Protein: CSAGGWEGPYEQYF.

By share, this clonotype ranks as medium-sized. This sequence joins TRBV12-3 or TRBV12-4 and TRBJ1-1, with D tentatively TRBD1 (5 bases). V was shortened by 7 bases and J by 0 bases, with 12 bases between the two germline ends. The CDR3 extends over 14 amino acids. The CDR3 nucleotides read TGTGCCAGCATCCCGGGACCGATGAACACTGAAGCTTTCTTT. This gives the protein CASIPGPMNTEAFF.